This T cell receptor beta chain appears in the sequencing data of a study of CD8 T cells in ankylosing spondylitis (TCRdb year 2017). With respect to the entire study: T cell receptor beta repertoires were profiled in healthy donors and ankylosing spondylitis patients so that disease-linked TCR variants could be found. Samples of peripheral blood were taken, and for ankylosing spondylitis patients, synovial fluid was collected as well. In total, the full study cohort was made up of 108 healthy donors and about two dozen ankylosing spondylitis patients. Broad study findings and their caveats: The disease-linked clones showed a CD8+ phenotype and occurred at relatively low frequencies in peripheral blood. Significant enrichment of the disease-linked clones was reported in matched synovial fluid samples from ankylosing spondylitis patients. Some of the motif variants had been reported before in the synovial fluid and blood of reactive arthritis patients, a finding that suggests common disease-initiation mechanisms. Blood from ankylosing spondylitis patients appeared to be characterized by a TCR beta motif composed of roughly eight highly homologous amino acid variants.

Concerning this clonotype: What this receptor recognizes is not known. Base qualities are missing; no much larger clone stands one base away.

The sample was run on an Illumina HiSeq 2500. Quantitative 5'-RACE with molecular barcodes was the method used to prepare the TCR beta libraries. The paper's data handling went like this. A new computational method, built on a probabilistic model of VDJ rearrangement, was used to identify disease-linked TCR variants. The public reads were run again by TCRdb, first through fastp at Q25 and then through MiXCR, and only productive beta chains were kept. Rows are combined by CDR3 protein, so each entry shows the most common genes and DNA. The V and J calls follow TCRdb's processing rather than the paper's. Here the sample has about 260,000 distinct CDR3 sequences; roughly a quarter occur a single time. The ten largest clones represent roughly 0.67% of the sample. The sequenced sample consisted of blood, either unsorted or a sorted T cell fraction (not recorded which). This sequence originates from a male donor with ankylosing spondylitis or in good health (not recorded which).

The nucleotide sequence reads as follows: TGCAGTGCTCCCCCGCCTACTAGAGTCTCCCATGAGCAGTTCTTC. This sequence encodes CSAPPPTRVSHEQFF. The rearranged chain carries TRBV20-1 and TRBJ2-1; the D segment could be TRBD2, given 5 matching bases. V loses 5 bases of germline sequence and J loses 8 bases, and the interval between the two ends is 22 bases. The germline V gene (reference sequence) supplies CDR1 DFQATT and CDR2 SNEGSKA. From cysteine to phenylalanine, the CDR3 is 15 amino acids long. Just CDR3 DNA is preserved here, 45 bases in frame from base 1.